These 31 T cell receptor beta chains came from one sample sequenced in a study of blood T cell repertoires in COVID-19. Profiling relied on immunoSEQ multiplex PCR, and the TCRdb table lists in-frame clones only, not all of them. The table records under 400,000 clones, 87% of them present only once. Sequencing was performed on peripheral blood. The receptors were sampled from a woman in her twenties or thirties with COVID-19, enrolled during active disease.

This chain links TRBV30 with TRBJ1-4; D is unclear. V lost 3 bases to trimming and J lost 8 bases, with 16 bases between them. The CDR3 has 14 amino acids. CDR1 and CDR2 from the germline V gene are GTSNPN and SVGIG (reference sequence). The CDR3 DNA is TGTGCCTGGAGATCGTTAATGGTTGGCGAAAAACTGTTTTTT. It translates to CAWRSLMVGEKLFF.

The V call is TRBV5-1, the J call TRBJ2-7; no reliable D call. The V gene lost 0 bases and the J gene lost 2 bases, with 6 bases spanning the gap. This CDR3 is built from 13 residues. Germline loops: CDR1 SGHRS, CDR2 YFSETQ. CDR3 region: CASSLEETYEQYF. CDR3 bases: TGCGCCAGCAGCTTGGAGGAGACCTACGAGCAGTACTTC.

The chain has TRBV24-1 and TRBJ2-2, with D maybe TRBD1 (6 bases). The germline CDR1 and CDR2 sequences are KGHDR and SFDVKD. Trimming left V 7 bases short and J 1 base short, with 9 bases between. The CDR3 length is 14 residues. The CDR3 region is CATSRTENTGELFF. The CDR3 coding sequence is TGTGCCACCAGCCGGACAGAGAACACCGGGGAGCTGTTTTTT.

V gene TRBV10-3 combines with J gene TRBJ2-2, with D tentatively TRBD1 (6 bases). The CDR3 is made up of 16 amino acids. Germline-derived CDR1 and CDR2 are ENHRY and SYGVKD. V gave up 7 bases and J gave up 3 bases, with 18 bases separating them. CDR3 bases: TGTGCCATCAAAACAGGGAAGGGTGTGGACACCGGGGAGCTGTTTTTT. Its protein product is CAIKTGKGVDTGELFF.

The chain combines TRBV10-1 with TRBJ2-3; TRBD2 agrees at 10 bases. Per germline, CDR1 WNHNN and CDR2 SYGVQD (reference sequence). The CDR3 covers 15 residues. The V gene end was trimmed by 0 bases and the J gene end by 8 bases; junction bases not matched to a gene: 5. The chain's CDR3 is CASSESGVAGGTQYF. CDR3 DNA: TGCGCCAGCAGTGAGTCCGGGGTAGCGGGAGGTACGCAGTATTTT.

The chain uses TRBV3-1 (or the pseudogene TRBV3-2) and TRBJ1-2, with a possible D match to TRBD1 (6 bases). V was cut by 6 bases and J by 5 bases, with 13 bases left in between. This CDR3 spans 13 amino acids. Germline loops: CDR1 LGHDT, CDR2 YNNKEL (reference sequence). The CDR3 sequence: CASRRGLLYGYTF. The CDR3, as DNA: TGTGCCAGCAGGCGGGGGCTACTATATGGCTACACCTTC.

The V gene is TRBV6-2 or TRBV6-3, the J gene TRBJ2-1, with D perhaps matching TRBD2 (6 bases). Trimming cost V 4 bases and J 6 bases, with 13 bases left between them. CDR1 and CDR2 from the germline V gene are MNHEY and SVGEGT. The CDR3 sequence is 14 residues long. CDR3 sequence (DNA): TGTGCCAGCAGTTTGTCGGGAGTAGTCAATGAGCAGTTCTTC. It codes for CASSLSGVVNEQFF.

In the case of this clone: Germline and junction disagree at one end, which may indicate a read error. The chain recombines TRBV7-7 with TRBJ2-2; 13 positions agree with TRBD2. The CDR3 runs to 15 residues. Germline CDR1 and CDR2: SSHAT and FNYEAQ (reference sequence). The CDR3 loop is CASSFGLAGAGELFF. The CDR3 DNA is TGTGCTAGCAGCTTCGGACTAGCGGGGGCCGGGGAGCTGTTTTTT. Together with reference TRBV7-7 and TRBJ2-2, the CDR3 gives the full variable domain: GAGVSQSPRYKVTKRGQDVTLRCDPISSHATLYWYQQALGQGPEFLTYFNYEAQPDKSGLPSDRFSAERPEGSISTLTIQRTEQRDSAMYRCASSFGLAGAGELFFGEGSRLTVL.

Only a few counts were recorded for this clone. The genes are TRBV10-3 and TRBJ2-3, with D uncertain. V was trimmed by 0 bases and J by 4 bases, leaving 5 bases between them. CDR3 length equals 13 residues. The germline gives CDR1 ENHRY, CDR2 SYGVKD. The CDR3 nucleotides are TGTGCCATCAGTGAGTCCGGTTCAGATACGCAGTATTTT. It encodes CAISESGSDTQYF.

The chain is built from TRBV28 and TRBJ1-6; TRBD1 matches at 10 bases. Per germline, CDR1 MDHEN and CDR2 SYDVKM. CDR3 size: 15 residues. V shed 4 bases and J 10 bases; nucleotides not matched to a gene: 7. The CDR3 DNA reads TGTGCCAGCAGTTCCAGGACAGGGGGAGGGTCACCCCTCCACTTT. As protein: CASSSRTGGGSPLHF. The full variable domain, rest sourced from reference TRBV28 and TRBJ1-6, is DVKVTQSSRYLVKRTGEKVFLECVQDMDHENMFWYRQDPGLGLRLIYFSYDVKMKEKGDIPEGYSVSREKKERFSLILESASTNQTSMYLCASSSRTGGGSPLHFGNGTRLTVT.

V is TRBV6-6 and J is TRBJ2-2; the match to TRBD2 covers 7 bases. Germline V gene data show CDR1 as MNHNY and CDR2 as SVGAGI (reference sequence). With 5 bases clipped from V and 7 bases from J, the junction kept 19 bases outside the gene matches. The CDR3 loop spans 18 amino acids. The CDR3, as DNA: TGTGCCAGCAGTCCGACGCGAGGGAGGGCCCCCAACCTCGGGGAGCTGTTTTTT. It translates to CASSPTRGRAPNLGELFF.

V gene TRBV3-1 (or the pseudogene TRBV3-2) combines with J gene TRBJ2-7, with 7 nucleotides matching TRBD2. The V gene's germline CDR1 is LGHDT and CDR2 YNNKEL (reference sequence). The CDR3 is 14 residues long. The junction had 3 bases not matched to a gene; V was cut back by 4 bases and J by 0 bases. The CDR3 is CASSLSGVSYEQYF. The DNA of the CDR3 is TGTGCCAGCAGCCTCAGCGGGGTCTCCTACGAGCAGTACTTC.

The rearrangement uses TRBV24-1 and TRBJ2-7; D gene unclear. V gave up 5 bases and J gave up 1 base, with 8 bases separating them. Germline CDR1 and CDR2: KGHDR and SFDVKD. The CDR3 covers 13 residues. CDR3: CATSGAGSYEQYF. The DNA for the CDR3 is TGTGCCACCAGTGGCGCAGGATCCTACGAGCAGTACTTC.

This clone was recorded once. The chain uses TRBV6-5 and TRBJ1-5; TRBD1 matches 10 bases. CDR1 is MNHEY and CDR2 is SVGAGI in the germline V gene. The junction had 4 bases not matched to a gene; V was cut back by 0 bases and J by 5 bases. The CDR3 runs to 16 residues. The CDR3 nucleotides are TGTGCCAGCAGTTACTCTGGGACAGGGGTCGATCAGCCCCAGCATTTT. As protein: CASSYSGTGVDQPQHF.

This rearrangement joins TRBV25-1 to TRBJ2-7, with 11 positions matching TRBD2. This CDR3 has 14 amino acids. With V trimmed by 4 bases and J by 7 bases, 6 bases remained unmatched. Germline lookup yields CDR1 MGHDK and CDR2 SYGVNS. The CDR3 here is CASSAPSGRFEQYF. The CDR3 nucleotides read TGTGCCAGCAGTGCACCTAGCGGGAGGTTTGAGCAGTACTTC.

This clone appeared many times. The CDR3 bases are TGTGCCGTGGGACAGGGGGATTCACCCCTCCACTTT. It codes for CAVGQGDSPLHF. This chain joins TRBV10-3 and TRBJ1-6; TRBD1 aligns across 11 bases. This CDR3 contains 12 residues. Germline-derived CDR1 and CDR2 are ENHRY and SYGVKD. The V and J ends lost 11 bases and 8 bases, in that order; junction bases with no gene match: 2.

This clone has more than one count but fewer than ten. The chain couples TRBV28 to TRBJ1-6, with unresolved D. Deletions cut 2 bases from V and 7 bases from J, with 3 bases between. Per the germline V gene, CDR1 is MDHEN and CDR2 is SYDVKM. The CDR3 has 12 amino acids. Here the CDR3 DNA reads TGTGCCAGCAGTTTACCAAATTCACCCCTCCACTTT. The encoded protein is CASSLPNSPLHF.

The genes are TRBV14 and TRBJ2-5; no clear D. The length of the CDR3 is 13 residues. Germline V gene sequence: CDR1 SGHDN, CDR2 FVKESK. Deletions cut 3 bases from V and 5 bases from J, with 10 bases between. DNA for the CDR3: TGTGCCAGCAGCCACTCCCAGGCGGAGACCCAGTACTTC. It translates to CASSHSQAETQYF.

The gene calls are TRBV28 and TRBJ1-5, with 8 nucleotides matching TRBD1. The CDR3 totals 14 residues. V trimming: 7 bases; J trimming: 7 bases; junction bases outside the gene matches: 9. The V gene's germline CDR1 is MDHEN and CDR2 SYDVKM. CDR3: CASNTDRGIQPQHF. CDR3 nucleotides: TGTGCCAGCAACACCGACAGGGGTATCCAGCCCCAGCATTTT.

This rearrangement joins TRBV7-3 to TRBJ2-1, with 8 bases that match TRBD2. Germline lookup yields CDR1 SGHTA and CDR2 FQGTGA. There are 15 residues in the CDR3. J was trimmed by 4 bases and V by 2 bases; bases with no gene match: 4. The CDR3 region is CASSLLAGPYNEQFF. DNA for the CDR3: TGTGCCAGCAGCTTACTAGCGGGCCCTTACAATGAGCAGTTCTTC.

The chain has TRBV7-9 and TRBJ2-1; weak D call: TRBD1 (6 bases). This CDR3 has 17 residues. CDR1 SEHNR and CDR2 FQNEAQ come from the germline V gene (reference sequence). Between the trimmed V and J ends, which lost 5 bases and 0 bases, there was a span of 17 bases. CDR3 nucleotide sequence: TGTGCCAGCAGCATCCCCCCCGACAGGAGCTCCTACAATGAGCAGTTCTTC. Translation gives CASSIPPDRSSYNEQFF.

The rearrangement links TRBV19 to TRBJ1-2; 7 positions agree with TRBD1. The CDR3 spans 13 residues. Germline CDR1 LNHDA, CDR2 SQIVND (reference sequence). Trimming removed 5 bases from V and 8 bases from J; junction bases left unmatched: 8. CDR3 nucleotides: TGTGCCAGTAGTCTAAGACAGGGTTGGGGCTACACCTTC. Amino acid sequence: CASSLRQGWGYTF.

Here the CDR3 DNA reads TGTGCCAGCAGCGTGACTACTCAAGGCTACGAGCAGTACTTC. Translation: CASSVTTQGYEQYF. The gene calls are TRBV9 and TRBJ2-7; D is possibly TRBD2 (5 bases). CDR3 length: 14 residues. Germline values: CDR1 SGDLS, CDR2 YYNGEE. V was pared by 2 bases and J by 3 bases, with 12 bases between.

The gene calls are TRBV15 and TRBJ2-2; 10 nucleotides align to TRBD1. Germline V gives CDR1 LNHNV, CDR2 YYDKDF (reference sequence). The ends lost 3 bases at V and 2 bases at J; junction bases unmatched: 9. This CDR3 has 18 residues. As DNA, the CDR3 is TGTGCCACCAGCAGGACAGGGGGCCCCACTATTAACACCGGGGAGCTGTTTTTT. It is translated as CATSRTGGPTINTGELFF.

The table lists this clone with a count of one. The rearrangement uses TRBV4-1 and TRBJ1-1; D remains unclear. The germline V gene has CDR1 MGHRA and CDR2 YSYEKL. The CDR3 extends over 12 amino acids. V shed 3 bases and J shed 1 base, with 3 bases lying between them. CDR3 sequence (DNA): TGCGCCAGCAGCCATAGGAACACTGAAGCTTTCTTT. Translating it yields CASSHRNTEAFF.

This rearrangement joins TRBV6-5 to TRBJ1-2; 7 positions agree with TRBD1. With 5 bases clipped from V and 1 base from J, the junction kept 7 bases outside the gene matches. The CDR3 consists of 15 residues. Germline V gene sequence: CDR1 MNHEY, CDR2 SVGAGI. CDR3 residues: CASSQNRGINYGYTF. CDR3 DNA sequence: TGTGCCAGCAGTCAAAACAGGGGCATTAACTATGGCTACACCTTC.

The chain couples TRBV28 to TRBJ2-3, with TRBD2 matching 11 bases. J was trimmed by 2 bases and V by 1 base; bases with no gene match: 11. Germline CDR1 is MDHEN and CDR2 is SYDVKM. The CDR3 sequence is 19 residues long. CDR3 coding DNA: TGTGCCAGCAGTTTATACTCAACAAGGACTAGCGGGCACACAGATACGCAGTATTTT. Its translation is CASSLYSTRTSGHTDTQYF.

V and J are TRBV6-2 or TRBV6-3 and TRBJ2-5; 7 positions match TRBD1. The CDR3 has 18 amino acids. V gave up 0 bases and J gave up 0 bases; unmatched junction bases: 10. Per germline, CDR1 MNHEY and CDR2 SVGEGT. The DNA for the CDR3 is TGTGCCAGCAGTTACTCCCCCCCCTACGACAGGGACCAAGAGACCCAGTACTTC. Amino acids: CASSYSPPYDRDQETQYF.

J is TRBJ1-2 and V is TRBV5-1, with TRBD1 identical over 8 bases. Germline-derived CDR1 and CDR2 are SGHRS and YFSETQ. With V trimmed by 5 bases and J by 8 bases, 11 bases remained unmatched. CDR3 length: 14 amino acids. The CDR3 region has the DNA TGCGCCAGCAGTTACGATTTCAGGGGGCAAGGCTACACCTTC. It translates to CASSYDFRGQGYTF.

The rearrangement joins TRBV19 to TRBJ2-1, with TRBD1 matching 10 bases. The trim removed 5 bases at V and 5 bases at J, leaving 9 bases unmatched. Germline V gene lookup returns CDR1 LNHDA and CDR2 SQIVND (reference sequence). The CDR3 consists of 16 residues. CDR3 residues: CASSGPPGTGDNEQFF. CDR3 nucleotides: TGTGCCAGTAGTGGGCCCCCCGGGACAGGGGACAATGAGCAGTTCTTC.

This chain uses TRBV1 with TRBJ2-7; the table assigns TRBD2, which was not confirmed against the DNA. TRBV1 is given as a pseudogene. The CDR3 runs 15 residues. The CDR3 DNA is TGCACCAGCAGCCAAGATTGGCTAGCGGGAGATGTGCAGTACTTC. Its protein is CTSSQDWLAGDVQYF.